The 32 T cell receptor beta chains listed next were all sequenced from one sample in a study of T cell responses to AZD1222 COVID-19 vaccine. Sequenced by immunoSEQ multiplex PCR; TCRdb stores in-frame clones only, minus some. The sample records 75,000 to 95,000 clones, around 93% being singletons. The material was peripheral blood, obtained 28 days after the second AZD1222 dose. These receptors were obtained from an adult who received the AZD1222 COVID-19 vaccine.

The chain combines TRBV7-9 with TRBJ2-7, with a tentative D call TRBD2 (5 bases). Germline V CDR1 and CDR2: SEHNR, FQNEAQ (reference sequence). V was trimmed by 5 bases and J by 6 bases, leaving 20 bases between them. The CDR3 sequence is 15 residues long. The CDR3 loop is CASSRVEGLTSEQYF. The DNA of the CDR3 is TGTGCCAGCAGCCGAGTCGAGGGCCTCACTTCCGAGCAGTACTTC.

The chain has TRBV6-5 and TRBJ1-1; a possible D gene is TRBD1 (5 bases). Trimming shortened V by 6 bases and J by 7 bases, and 9 bases separated the two germline ends. Germline values: CDR1 MNHEY, CDR2 SVGAGI. The CDR3 is 11 amino acids. In DNA form, the CDR3 reads TGTGCCAGCAGCGATAGGGGTGAAGCTTTCTTT. Translation: CASSDRGEAFF.

The V and J genes are TRBV5-5 and TRBJ2-7; 13 bases map to TRBD2. The CDR3 has 16 residues. CDR1 and CDR2 from the germline V gene are SGHKS and YYEKEE (reference sequence). V shed 4 bases, J shed 1 base, and the junction held 5 bases outside the gene matches. Written as DNA, the CDR3 is TGTGCCAGCAGCCTAAGGACTAGCGGGAGATCCTACGAGCAGTACTTC. It translates to CASSLRTSGRSYEQYF. Combining the CDR3 with reference TRBV5-5 and TRBJ2-7 gives the whole variable domain DAGVTQSPTHLIKTRGQQVTLRCSPISGHKSVSWYQQVLGQGPQFIFQYYEKEERGRGNFPDRFSARQFPNYSSELNVNALLLGDSALYLCASSLRTSGRSYEQYFGPGTRLTVT.

J is TRBJ2-5 and V is TRBV14; D ambiguous. The length of the CDR3 is 16 residues. Trimming took 1 base from V and 5 from J, leaving 17 bases between them. The germline gives CDR1 SGHDN, CDR2 FVKESK. CDR3 coding DNA: TGTGCCAGCAGCCAAGTTGGATTGGGTTATAGGGAGACCCAGTACTTC. Protein: CASSQVGLGYRETQYF.

This clone was counted between two and nine times. This chain joins TRBV28 and TRBJ2-1, with a weak D call TRBD2 (5 bases). CDR1 is MDHEN and CDR2 is SYDVKM in the germline V gene. The CDR3 has 14 amino acids. The ends were cut back, 3 bases at V and 7 bases at J, with 13 bases in the middle. CDR3 sequence: CASSFTLAANEQFF. The CDR3 region has the DNA TGTGCCAGCAGTTTCACCCTAGCCGCTAATGAGCAGTTCTTC.

The V gene is TRBV7-2, the J gene TRBJ2-1; the match to TRBD2 covers 14 bases. V shed 1 base and J 4 bases; nucleotides not matched to a gene: 6. Germline CDR1 and CDR2: SGHTA and FQGNSA. The CDR3 has 18 amino acids. The CDR3 protein is CASSLGLAGGHRYNEQFF. DNA of the CDR3: TGTGCCAGCAGCTTAGGACTAGCGGGAGGGCACCGTTACAATGAGCAGTTCTTC.

The rearrangement links TRBV29-1 to TRBJ1-2; a possible D gene is TRBD1 (6 bases). CDR1 is SQVTM and CDR2 is ANQGSEA in the germline V gene. Trimming took off 7 bases at V and 8 bases at J, with 17 bases between the two ends. This CDR3 has 12 residues. The CDR3 spells CSAVTGRDGYTF. The CDR3 DNA follows: TGCAGCGCTGTAACAGGGAGGGACGGCTACACCTTC.

The chain links TRBV28 to TRBJ2-3; 7 bases agree with TRBD2. CDR1 and CDR2 (germline): MDHEN, SYDVKM. The J segment lost 8 bases and the V segment lost 7 bases, leaving 12 bases of the junction unmatched. This CDR3 has 14 residues. CDR3 sequence (DNA): TGTGCCAGCAATCCCCAGGGAGGGCGGGTTACGCAGTATTTT. It yields the protein CASNPQGGRVTQYF.

The sample holds one count of this clone. V is TRBV5-1 and J is TRBJ2-1, with no clear D. The CDR3 runs 13 residues. Trimming pared 6 bases from V and 5 bases from J, leaving 12 bases between. Germline CDR1 reads SGHRS; CDR2 reads YFSETQ. The CDR3 coding sequence is TGCGCCAGCAACGGGCCAGGAAACAATGAGCAGTTCTTC. Translating gives CASNGPGNNEQFF.

This clone was seen a single time. V and J are TRBV4-1 and TRBJ2-3; 8 bases are shared with TRBD2. The CDR3 runs 17 residues. V dropped 0 bases and J dropped 5; count of bases not matched to a gene: 10. Germline V lookup: CDR1 MGHRA, CDR2 YSYEKL. The CDR3 DNA sequence: TGCGCCAGCAGCCAAGAGGTTCCGGGAGGGTTTGTAGATACGCAGTATTTT. Protein product: CASSQEVPGGFVDTQYF.

The V call is TRBV3-1 (or the pseudogene TRBV3-2), the J call TRBJ2-7; 8 bases map to TRBD1. The trim removed 1 base at V and 2 bases at J, leaving 7 bases unmatched. The CDR3 is 16 amino acids. Germline-derived CDR1 and CDR2 are LGHDT and YNNKEL (reference sequence). The CDR3 nucleotides read TGTGCCAGCAGCCAAGGACGGACAGGGACGACCTACGAGCAGTACTTC. It yields the protein CASSQGRTGTTYEQYF.

V usage is TRBV7-2 and J usage is TRBJ2-1, with 11 nucleotides matching TRBD2. From germline, CDR1 is SGHTA and CDR2 FQGNSA. The CDR3 runs to 16 residues. V lost 5 bases, J lost 5 bases, and 8 bases stayed unmatched. The CDR3 DNA is TGTGCCAGCAGCACTTTAGCGGGAGGGCTTCACAATGAGCAGTTCTTC. Protein product: CASSTLAGGLHNEQFF.

V and J are TRBV4-2 and TRBJ1-1, with 7 bases aligning to TRBD1. The CDR3 sequence is 16 residues long. J lost 0 bases, V lost 1 base, and 5 bases had no gene match. CDR1 and CDR2 (germline): LGHNA, YNFKEQ. This chain's CDR3 is CASSQAGTAVNTEAFF. The CDR3 nucleotides are TGTGCCAGCAGCCAAGCCGGGACAGCTGTGAACACTGAAGCTTTCTTT.

This clone was recorded once. This sequence joins TRBV9 and TRBJ1-5, with 8 bases matching TRBD1. The CDR3 consists of 15 residues. V lost 0 bases and J lost 6; bases outside the gene matches: 5. Germline values: CDR1 SGDLS, CDR2 YYNGEE. The CDR3 loop reads CASSVGQGLFQPQHF. The CDR3 DNA follows: TGTGCCAGCAGCGTAGGACAGGGGTTATTTCAGCCCCAGCATTTT.

The chain couples TRBV28 to TRBJ1-4; no definite D call. Per germline, CDR1 MDHEN and CDR2 SYDVKM. The V and J ends lost 11 bases and 4 bases respectively, with 14 bases between them. The CDR3 contains 13 residues. The CDR3 loop is CAGGSSFNEKLFF. The CDR3 region has the DNA TGTGCCGGCGGGTCCAGTTTTAATGAAAAACTGTTTTTT.

This chain uses TRBV11-2 with TRBJ1-2; the D gene is possibly TRBD1 (6 bases). Trimming removed 2 bases at V and 2 bases at J, with 12 bases between. The germline CDR1 and CDR2 sequences are SGHAT and FQNNGV. CDR3 length: 15 amino acids. CDR3 nucleotides: TGTGCCAGCAGCTTATACAGGGATCCAAACTATGGCTACACCTTC. This translates into CASSLYRDPNYGYTF.

The chain couples TRBV5-1 to TRBJ2-1; the D is unclear. The germline gives CDR1 SGHRS, CDR2 YFSETQ. This CDR3 comprises 12 residues. V was clipped by 4 bases and J by 5 bases, with 7 bases between them. The CDR3 spells CASSPQNNEQFF. CDR3 DNA sequence: TGCGCCAGCAGCCCACAGAACAATGAGCAGTTCTTC.

The chain couples TRBV5-1 to TRBJ2-7; the D is unclear. Deletions cut 1 base from V and 2 bases from J, with 10 bases between. Germline V lookup: CDR1 SGHRS, CDR2 YFSETQ. The CDR3 totals 14 residues. The CDR3 DNA reads as TGCGCCAGCAGCTTGTCGGACGGACCCTACGAGCAGTACTTC. Its translation: CASSLSDGPYEQYF.

The chain links TRBV5-5 to TRBJ2-2; no reliable D call. The ends were cut back, 3 bases at V and 0 bases at J, with 15 bases in the middle. Germline-derived CDR1 and CDR2 are SGHKS and YYEKEE (reference sequence). The CDR3 is 17 amino acids. The CDR3 loop is CASSSQLLGANTGELFF. The DNA for the CDR3 is TGTGCCAGCAGCTCGCAACTTCTGGGCGCGAACACCGGGGAGCTGTTTTTT.

The V gene is TRBV5-6, the J gene TRBJ1-2; D not certain. Per germline, CDR1 SGHDT and CDR2 YYEEEE. The ends were cut back, 2 bases at V and 4 bases at J, with 9 bases in the middle. The CDR3 has 13 amino acids. CDR3 sequence: CASSFGGVYGYTF. In DNA form, the CDR3 reads TGTGCCAGCAGCTTTGGTGGGGTCTATGGCTACACCTTC.

The chain uses TRBV28 and TRBJ1-4, with 9 nucleotides matching TRBD1. The CDR3 is made up of 14 amino acids. Germline loops: CDR1 MDHEN, CDR2 SYDVKM. J gave up 5 bases and V 6 bases, and 4 bases lay outside the gene matches. The CDR3 is CASRTGTGNEKLFF. CDR3 in DNA: TGTGCCAGCAGGACCGGGACAGGGAATGAAAAACTGTTTTTT.

The rearrangement joins TRBV29-1 to TRBJ2-1, with 10 bases lining up with TRBD1. The V gene's germline CDR1 is SQVTM and CDR2 ANQGSEA. The CDR3 runs 14 residues. The J segment lost 6 bases and the V segment lost 4 bases, leaving 6 bases of the junction unmatched. The CDR3 DNA sequence: TGCAGCGTTGCCACCGGGACAGGGGTCAATGAGCAGTTCTTC. This translates into CSVATGTGVNEQFF.

The chain combines TRBV2 with TRBJ2-4, with unresolved D. Trimming took off 6 bases at V and 2 bases at J, with 11 bases between the two ends. This CDR3 contains 14 residues. Germline assignment: CDR1 SNHLY and CDR2 FYNNEI. CDR3 residues: CASRDDESKNIQYF. The DNA for the CDR3 is TGTGCCAGCAGGGATGACGAATCCAAAAACATTCAGTACTTC.

The chain links TRBV28 to TRBJ1-1; 9 bases are a match to TRBD1. Looked up from germline, CDR1 is MDHEN and CDR2 is SYDVKM. The ends lost 6 bases at V and 0 bases at J; junction bases unmatched: 5. The CDR3 runs to 15 residues. CDR3 sequence (DNA): TGTGCCAGCAGCCCCGGGACAGGGATGAACACTGAAGCTTTCTTT. Translated, it gives CASSPGTGMNTEAFF. Full variable domain (missing parts from reference TRBV28 and TRBJ1-1): DVKVTQSSRYLVKRTGEKVFLECVQDMDHENMFWYRQDPGLGLRLIYFSYDVKMKEKGDIPEGYSVSREKKERFSLILESASTNQTSMYLCASSPGTGMNTEAFFGQGTRLTVV.

V and J are TRBV5-6 and TRBJ1-6, with a possible D match to TRBD1 (6 bases). The CDR3 is 16 residues long. The germline gives CDR1 SGHDT, CDR2 YYEEEE. Trimming removed 4 bases at V and 3 bases at J, with 14 bases between. CDR3 protein: CASSQYRVNYNSPLHF. The CDR3 region has the DNA TGTGCCAGCAGCCAATACAGGGTTAACTATAATTCACCCCTCCACTTT.

This clone occurred once. This sequence joins TRBV29-1 and TRBJ2-1; 7 bases line up with TRBD1. The V segment lost 6 bases and the J segment 7 bases; nucleotides outside the gene matches: 9. Per the germline V gene, CDR1 is SQVTM and CDR2 is ANQGSEA. The CDR3 extends over 13 amino acids. CDR3 nucleotide sequence: TGCAGCGTCCAAGGACAGGTCCAGAATGAGCAGTTCTTC. Translated, it gives CSVQGQVQNEQFF.

This chain uses TRBV6-2 or TRBV6-3 with TRBJ2-1; TRBD2 aligns across 8 bases. With 0 bases clipped from V and 10 bases from J, the junction kept 5 bases outside the gene matches. Germline V CDR1 and CDR2: MNHEY, SVGEGT. The CDR3 runs to 14 residues. The CDR3 loop is CASSYSGLGVEQFF. In nucleotides, the CDR3 is TGTGCCAGCAGTTACTCGGGACTAGGCGTCGAGCAGTTCTTC.

The chain carries TRBV11-2 and TRBJ2-1, with 10 bases fitting TRBD2. V lost 5 bases to trimming and J lost 1 base; unmatched junction nucleotides: 5. Germline V lookup: CDR1 SGHAT, CDR2 FQNNGV. The CDR3 runs to 16 residues. The CDR3 spells CASSPGLAKSYNEQFF. The CDR3 nucleotides read TGTGCCAGCAGCCCGGGACTAGCGAAGTCCTACAATGAGCAGTTCTTC.

The genes are TRBV11-1 and TRBJ2-2; D unclear. V lost 1 base to trimming and J lost 7 bases, with 7 bases between them. This CDR3 region has 13 residues. Germline V gene lookup returns CDR1 SGHAT and CDR2 FQDESV (reference sequence). Here the CDR3 reads CASSLVHLGELFF. The CDR3 DNA reads as TGTGCCAGCAGCTTAGTACACCTCGGGGAGCTGTTTTTT.

The V and J genes are TRBV6-5 and TRBJ1-6, with D tentatively TRBD1 (5 bases). This CDR3 region has 15 residues. Germline V gene sequence: CDR1 MNHEY, CDR2 SVGAGI. With 0 bases removed from V and 8 bases from J, the gap between germline ends came to 11 bases. CDR3 in amino acids: CASSYSGLPDSPLHF. Written as DNA, the CDR3 is TGTGCCAGCAGTTACTCGGGACTGCCTGATTCACCCCTCCACTTT.

The V gene is TRBV6-2 or TRBV6-3, the J gene TRBJ2-7; D uncertain. Trimming took off 2 bases at V and 2 bases at J, with 10 bases between the two ends. The CDR3 runs 14 residues. Per germline, CDR1 MNHEY and CDR2 SVGEGT. The CDR3 DNA sequence: TGTGCCAGCAGTTACGCTTCCACGACCTACGAGCAGTACTTC. Protein sequence: CASSYASTTYEQYF.

The chain is built from TRBV7-7 and TRBJ2-3; D tentatively fits TRBD1 or TRBD2 (5 bases each). In germline, CDR1 is SSHAT, CDR2 FNYEAQ (reference sequence). The CDR3 has 15 amino acids. Trimming pared 4 bases from V and 5 bases from J, leaving 16 bases between. CDR3 bases: TGTGCCAGCAGCTCCACAGAGGGGATTGGAGATACGCAGTATTTT. This sequence encodes CASSSTEGIGDTQYF.